The clone carrying this T cell receptor beta chain was seen more than once but under ten times. These data are taken from a study of blood T cells in healthy people across ages. There are 14 residues in the CDR3. V was cut by 7 bases and J by 1 base, with 10 bases left in between. A sample-barcoded 5' primer and a J-beta primer mix were used in a second PCR of about 7 to 11 cycles. A minimum of 3 million CDR3-containing paired-end reads was obtained for each sample. TCRdb re-called the 5' RACE reads through MiXCR, storing one row per CDR3 protein. The sample gives over 1,500,000 distinct CDR3 sequences, more than 35% of which show up once; under 25% is in the top ten. It was 9.5 to 10 milliliters of peripheral blood that were drawn from each donor.

The source material was blood. The TCR originated in a human donor in good health. The chain combines TRBV12-3 or TRBV12-4 with TRBJ2-2, with a weak D call TRBD2 (6 bases). DNA of the CDR3: TGTGCCAGCAAGGGACTGCAGAACACCGGGGAGCTGTTTTTT. Translated, it gives CASKGLQNTGELFF.